The 27 T cell receptor beta chains given below trace back to one sample, sequenced in a study of T cell changes during pregnancy in multiple sclerosis. This table comes from immunoSEQ multiplex PCR, and its TCRdb copy is limited to in-frame clones, with some not included. The sample records around 59,000 clones, 93% being singletons. The sequencing used CD8+ T cells from peripheral blood mononuclear cells, collected in the second trimester of pregnancy. The source of these receptors is a female donor with multiple sclerosis, enrolled in a pregnancy study.

The chain carries TRBV13 and TRBJ2-1; D unresolved. CDR1 PRHDT and CDR2 FYEKMQ come from the germline V gene (reference sequence). The CDR3 contains 12 residues. V lost 5 bases and J lost 15, with 17 bases in between. CDR3 nucleotides: TGTGCCAGCAGCCCTTCCCCAGGTTTACCGTTCTTC. Its protein is CASSPSPGLPFF.

This sequence joins TRBV5-4 and TRBJ2-7, with a tentative D call TRBD1 (6 bases). The CDR3 covers 12 residues. V lost 4 bases and J 2 bases, leaving 7 bases between the germline ends. Germline V gives CDR1 SGHNT, CDR2 YYREEE (reference sequence). The CDR3: CASSQGTYEQYF. The CDR3 DNA is TGTGCCAGCAGCCAGGGGACCTACGAGCAGTACTTC.

The chain recombines TRBV5-8 with TRBJ1-1; possibly TRBD1 for D (6 bases). CDR1 is SGHTS and CDR2 is YDEGEE in the germline V gene. With 1 base removed from V and 6 bases from J, the gap between germline ends came to 13 bases. CDR3 length equals 14 residues. The CDR3 loop reads CASSLIGGAAEAFF. The CDR3 DNA reads TGTGCCAGCAGCTTGATAGGGGGAGCCGCTGAAGCTTTCTTT.

This chain connects TRBV4-1 to TRBJ2-1, with 8 bases that match TRBD2. Germline assignment: CDR1 MGHRA and CDR2 YSYEKL. This CDR3 has 16 residues. V lost 4 bases, J lost 2 bases, and 7 bases stayed unmatched. The CDR3 region has the DNA TGCGCCAGCAGCCTCGGAGGCGGGGGGCCCTACAATGAGCAGTTCTTC. Its protein is CASSLGGGGPYNEQFF.

This clone has only one observation. The CDR3 DNA sequence: TGTGCCACCAGCAGAGATCGGGCCCAGGGGGCAGACTATGGCTACACCTTC. Its translation is CATSRDRAQGADYGYTF. The chain uses TRBV15 and TRBJ1-2; 8 bases agree with TRBD1. This CDR3 has 17 amino acids. Losses at the gene ends were 0 bases for V and 3 bases for J; bases not matched to a gene: 9. The germline V gene encodes CDR1 LNHNV and CDR2 YYDKDF (reference sequence).

This sequence joins TRBV11-2 and TRBJ2-7; D is perhaps TRBD2 (6 bases). The CDR3 totals 14 residues. Per germline, CDR1 SGHAT and CDR2 FQNNGV. V was cut by 6 bases and J by 0 bases, with 12 bases left in between. CDR3 in DNA: TGTGCCAGCAGTGGCGGGCGGGACTCCTACGAGCAGTACTTC. Translated, it gives CASSGGRDSYEQYF.

By its share, this clone is medium-sized. The chain has TRBV25-1 and TRBJ2-2; 7 bases align to TRBD1. CDR1 is MGHDK, CDR2 SYGVNS, per germline. J gave up 5 bases and V 6 bases, and 15 bases lay outside the gene matches. The CDR3 consists of 17 residues. CDR3 in DNA: TGTGCCAGCAGCCACGTGACAGGGTCGGAGTTAACCGGGGAGCTGTTTTTT. Protein: CASSHVTGSELTGELFF.

The chain has TRBV11-2 and TRBJ1-2; 8 bases are a match to TRBD1. Per germline, CDR1 SGHAT and CDR2 FQNNGV. Losses at the gene ends were 4 bases for V and 4 bases for J; bases not matched to a gene: 2. CDR3 length equals 13 residues. The CDR3 DNA sequence: TGTGCCAGCAGCTCAGGGGGCATCTATGGCTACACCTTC. This sequence encodes CASSSGGIYGYTF.

The chain couples TRBV30 to TRBJ1-1, with D perhaps matching TRBD1 (6 bases). Germline loops: CDR1 GTSNPN, CDR2 SVGIG (reference sequence). CDR3 length: 16 residues. V gave up 4 bases and J gave up 0 bases, with 18 bases separating them. The CDR3: CAWNSRAGAMNTEAFF. The CDR3 DNA sequence: TGTGCCTGGAATAGCCGGGCAGGGGCGATGAACACTGAAGCTTTCTTT.

The chain couples TRBV10-3 to TRBJ2-3; 7 nucleotides align to TRBD2. Per the germline V gene, CDR1 is ENHRY and CDR2 is SYGVKD. V lost 6 bases to trimming and J lost 0 bases; unmatched junction nucleotides: 0. CDR3 size: 13 residues. CDR3 sequence (DNA): TGTGCCATCAGAGCGGGGAGCACAGATACGCAGTATTTT. It yields the protein CAIRAGSTDTQYF.

The V call is TRBV5-4, the J call TRBJ2-2; the D gene is possibly TRBD2 (6 bases). This CDR3 is built from 14 residues. CDR1 and CDR2 from the germline V gene are SGHNT and YYREEE (reference sequence). Trimming took 4 bases from V and 4 from J, leaving 11 bases between them. CDR3: CASSPLGGTGELFF. For the CDR3, the DNA is TGTGCCAGCAGCCCTCTCGGGGGCACCGGGGAGCTGTTTTTT.

The V gene is TRBV7-8, the J gene TRBJ1-4; D perhaps matches TRBD1 (6 bases). The germline V gene encodes CDR1 SGHVS and CDR2 FQNEAQ. This CDR3 contains 15 residues. V was trimmed by 6 bases and J by 7 bases, leaving 18 bases between them. The CDR3 DNA reads TGTGCCAGCAGTCAGCGACAGGTGGATCGTGAAAAACTGTTTTTT. Translation gives CASSQRQVDREKLFF.

The rearrangement links TRBV6-6 to TRBJ2-1; D unresolved. The germline V gene has CDR1 MNHNY and CDR2 SVGAGI (reference sequence). The CDR3 has 13 residues. V shed 7 bases and J shed 1 base, with 8 bases lying between them. The CDR3: CASNPSSYNEQFF. The CDR3 DNA reads as TGTGCCAGCAACCCCAGTTCCTACAATGAGCAGTTCTTC.

The chain is built from TRBV9 and TRBJ2-3, with no clear D. V dropped 3 bases and J dropped 6 bases, with 8 bases sitting between them. From germline, CDR1 is SGDLS and CDR2 YYNGEE. There are 12 residues in the CDR3. CDR3 loop: CASSALSDTQYF. CDR3 sequence (DNA): TGTGCCAGCAGCGCCCTCAGTGATACGCAGTATTTT.

This chain uses TRBV25-1 with TRBJ1-2; 8 positions agree with TRBD1. This CDR3 region has 14 residues. From germline, CDR1 is MGHDK and CDR2 SYGVNS. The J segment lost 4 bases and the V segment lost 2 bases, leaving 3 bases of the junction unmatched. The DNA for the CDR3 is TGTGCCAGCAGTGAAGCGACAGGGGTCTATGGCTACACCTTC. Its translation: CASSEATGVYGYTF.

The CDR3 spells CASSFPVDKGLAEGYTF. The DNA for the CDR3 is TGTGCCAGCAGCTTCCCCGTTGACAAGGGGCTTGCAGAGGGCTACACCTTC. This sequence joins TRBV7-8 and TRBJ1-2; TRBD1 might be the D (5 bases). The V gene's germline CDR1 is SGHVS and CDR2 FQNEAQ. Trimming cost V 3 bases and J 8 bases, with 25 bases left between them. The CDR3 consists of 17 residues.

V is TRBV5-1 and J is TRBJ2-1; 11 positions agree with TRBD2. The CDR3 is 15 amino acids. In germline, CDR1 is SGHRS, CDR2 YFSETQ. Trimming removed 5 bases from V and 3 bases from J; junction bases left unmatched: 4. The CDR3 here is CASSLAGGGYNEQFF. The CDR3 DNA reads TGCGCCAGCAGTTTAGCGGGGGGGGGCTACAATGAGCAGTTCTTC.

The chain joins TRBV9 to TRBJ1-3, with 7 bases fitting TRBD1. Germline lookup yields CDR1 SGDLS and CDR2 YYNGEE. This CDR3 has 16 amino acids. The ends lost 3 bases at V and 0 bases at J; junction bases unmatched: 6. The CDR3 DNA reads as TGTGCCAGCAGCGGAGCTTGGACAGGCTCTGGAAACACCATATATTTT. As protein: CASSGAWTGSGNTIYF.

V usage is TRBV28 and J usage is TRBJ1-1; 10 bases match TRBD1. CDR3 length: 14 amino acids. J lost 3 bases, V lost 6 bases, and 4 bases had no gene match. Germline V gene lookup returns CDR1 MDHEN and CDR2 SYDVKM. CDR3 bases: TGTGCCAGCAGCGACAGGGGGCCGTACACTGAAGCTTTCTTT. Its translation: CASSDRGPYTEAFF.

This chain joins TRBV5-5 and TRBJ2-2; no firm D call. The CDR3 loop spans 14 amino acids. Germline V gene data show CDR1 as SGHKS and CDR2 as YYEKEE (reference sequence). Trimming removed 4 bases at V and 1 base at J, with 8 bases between. CDR3 residues: CASSGTMNTGELFF. DNA of the CDR3: TGTGCCAGCAGCGGAACTATGAACACCGGGGAGCTGTTTTTT.

The rearrangement joins TRBV18 to TRBJ1-4; no firm D call. There are 17 residues in the CDR3. Germline V gene sequence: CDR1 KGHSH, CDR2 LQKENI. V dropped 0 bases and J dropped 0 bases, with 11 bases sitting between them. The CDR3 spells CASSPPSEKATNEKLFF. The DNA for the CDR3 is TGTGCCAGCTCACCACCGAGCGAGAAAGCAACTAATGAAAAACTGTTTTTT.

The CDR3 reads CASSIEGRGSYEQYF. DNA for the CDR3: TGTGCCAGTAGTATAGAAGGCAGAGGCTCCTACGAGCAGTACTTC. The chain employs TRBV19 and TRBJ2-7; D gene unclear. CDR3 size: 15 residues. Germline CDR1 LNHDA, CDR2 SQIVND (reference sequence). The V and J ends lost 0 bases and 0 bases respectively, with 9 bases between them.

The rearrangement uses TRBV2 and TRBJ2-5; possible D gene TRBD1, 5 bases. The CDR3 length is 12 residues. Trimming left V 6 bases short and J 5 bases short, with 10 bases between. Germline V gene data show CDR1 as SNHLY and CDR2 as FYNNEI. The CDR3 DNA reads as TGTGCCAGCAGGGGGCGGAAGGAGACCCAGTACTTC. Translation gives CASRGRKETQYF.

The V call is TRBV12-5, the J call TRBJ2-5; 8 bases match TRBD1. The CDR3 spans 13 residues. V lost 5 bases, J lost 5 bases, and 4 bases stayed unmatched. Germline loops: CDR1 LGHNT, CDR2 FRNRAP. CDR3 protein: CASGRTGMETQYF. CDR3 bases: TGTGCTAGTGGTCGGACAGGGATGGAGACCCAGTACTTC.

This chain joins TRBV9 and TRBJ2-1; tentatively, D is TRBD2 (5 bases). Trimming removed 2 bases at V and 0 bases at J, with 9 bases between. Germline V gene lookup returns CDR1 SGDLS and CDR2 YYNGEE. The CDR3 is made up of 15 amino acids. DNA for the CDR3: TGTGCCAGCAGCGTTTGGGAGAGCTCCTACAATGAGCAGTTCTTC. Protein product: CASSVWESSYNEQFF.

This clone was seen a single time. V usage is TRBV6-1 and J usage is TRBJ1-1, with 9 bases that match TRBD1. Germline V gene sequence: CDR1 MNHNS, CDR2 SASEGT. After removal of 1 base from V and 3 bases from J, the junction contained 15 bases not matched to a gene. This CDR3 comprises 19 residues. The CDR3 reads CASSEGTPGTGYKYTEAFF. The CDR3 DNA follows: TGTGCCAGCAGTGAAGGGACCCCGGGGACAGGGTATAAGTACACTGAAGCTTTCTTT.

This clone has only one observation. The V gene is TRBV14, the J gene TRBJ2-3; no definite D call. The CDR3 runs 14 residues. CDR1 is SGHDN and CDR2 is FVKESK in the germline V gene. The V end lost 0 bases, the J end lost 4 bases, and 8 bases lay between the germline ends. The CDR3 is CASSQEAIPDTQYF. Written as DNA, the CDR3 is TGTGCCAGCAGCCAAGAAGCCATACCAGATACGCAGTATTTT.